This is a list of T cell receptor beta chains from one sample in a study of shared clonotypes between healthy human individuals. Method: immunoSEQ multiplex PCR; TCRdb's copy keeps in-frame clones and lacks some. The profile shows some 2,500,000 clones, roughly 93% of them singletons. The source material was naive CD4+ T cells from PBMCs. All receptors derive from a man aged 18 to 30 in good health. Some clones in this sample may be carry-over from other donors' samples. CDR3s include the opening cysteine and the closing phenylalanine or tryptophan. Each record gives: CDR3 length, V gene, J gene, clone size, D gene, CDR3 DNA, CDR3 protein. D genes are given only for firm matches. Clone size is shown for a subset of rows, as once, few, many or a class of expanded clone.

13	TRBV6-6	TRBJ1-1	-	-	TGTGCCAGCAGTACCGGGACCTCCCGTGAAGCTTTCTTT	CASSTGTSREAFF
14	TRBV6-6	TRBJ2-5	-	TRBD2	TGTGCCAGCAGTTCGACTAGCCTCCAAGAGACCCAGTACTTC	CASSSTSLQETQYF
15	TRBV28	TRBJ2-3	-	-	TGTGCCAGCAGTTTCGGAACGGGACGGGCTGATACGCAGTATTTT	CASSFGTGRADTQYF
13	TRBV9	TRBJ2-7	-	-	TGTGCCAGCAGCGAGAATTTAGAGTACGAGCAGTACTTC	CASSENLEYEQYF
18	TRBV5-1	TRBJ2-1	-	-	TGCGCCAGCAGCTTGGTTGCCCCCGGCACTAGCTCCTACAATGAGCAGTTCTTC	CASSLVAPGTSSYNEQFF
19	TRBV15	TRBJ2-5	-	TRBD1	TGTGCCACCAGCAGAGATAACCTCCACGGGACAGGGGTAAGAGAGACCCAGTACTTC	CATSRDNLHGTGVRETQYF
14	TRBV7-3	TRBJ2-2	-	-	TGTGCCAGCAGCTTATTAATGGGGACCGGGGAGCTGTTTTTT	CASSLLMGTGELFF
13	TRBV11-2	TRBJ2-1	-	-	TGTGCCAGCAGCTTAGGTCTGGGCAATGAGCAGTTCTTC	CASSLGLGNEQFF
14	TRBV30	TRBJ2-7	-	TRBD1	TGTGCCTGGAGTGTCTCAGGGGGCCCCTACGAGCAGTACTTC	CAWSVSGGPYEQYF
13	TRBV5-1	TRBJ2-1	-	TRBD1	TGCGCCAGCAGCCCCGGACAGGGCGATGAGCAGTTCTTC	CASSPGQGDEQFF
15	TRBV30	TRBJ2-5	-	TRBD1	TGTGCCTGGAGTTACCACAGGGGGCCCCAAGAGACCCAGTACTTC	CAWSYHRGPQETQYF
20	TRBV14	TRBJ2-1	-	TRBD2	TGTGCCAGCAGCCCGCTCTCCGGAACTAGCGGGTCTAGCTCCTACAATGAGCAGTTCTTC	CASSPLSGTSGSSSYNEQFF
13	TRBV9	TRBJ2-2	-	-	TGTGCCAGCAGCCTCAGGGAGGCCGGGGAGCTGTTTTTT	CASSLREAGELFF
15	TRBV27	TRBJ1-5	-	TRBD1	TGTGCCAGCAGTTTATCCGACAGGGGTGGACAGCCCCAGCATTTT	CASSLSDRGGQPQHF
14	TRBV18	TRBJ2-3	once	-	TGTGCCAGCTCACCACCGACGGGAGTAGATACGCAGTATTTT	CASSPPTGVDTQYF
13	TRBV18	TRBJ2-2	few	-	TGTGCCAGCTCACCAGCGAACACCGGGGAGCTGTTTTTT	CASSPANTGELFF
14	TRBV2	TRBJ1-1	once	TRBD1	TGTGCCAGCAGTGAGGACAGGGGGAACACTGAAGCTTTCTTT	CASSEDRGNTEAFF
15	TRBV7-9	TRBJ2-3	-	-	TGTGCCAGCAGCCCGAACTCAATCCGGACAGATACGCAGTATTTT	CASSPNSIRTDTQYF
15	TRBV19	TRBJ2-7	-	TRBD1	TGTGCCAGTAGACCGAACCGGGACAGCCTCTTAGAGCAGTACTTC	CASRPNRDSLLEQYF
15	TRBV7-9	TRBJ1-2	-	-	TGTGCCAGCATCCGTGACGGGGGGACTAACTATGGCTACACCTTC	CASIRDGGTNYGYTF
15	TRBV7-3	TRBJ2-7	-	-	TGTGCCAGCCGCTCCATCCGGGATTGGCCCTACGAGCAGTACTTC	CASRSIRDWPYEQYF
14	TRBV6-5	TRBJ1-5	-	-	TGTGCCAGCAGTTACTCGAGGGCAAGACAGCCCCAGCATTTT	CASSYSRARQPQHF
14	TRBV6-5	TRBJ1-5	-	-	TGTGCCAGCGCCTTGGCCAGCCCACCTCAGCCCCAGCATTTT	CASALASPPQPQHF
14	TRBV18	TRBJ2-1	once	-	TGTGCCAGCTCTTTCTCGAGCTCCTACAATGAGCAGTTCTTC	CASSFSSSYNEQFF
14	TRBV11-1	TRBJ2-7	-	TRBD1	TGTGCCAGCAGCTATACAGGGGTCTCCTACGAGCAGTACTTC	CASSYTGVSYEQYF
15	TRBV7-2	TRBJ1-5	-	-	TGTGCCAGCAGCTTAGTTAGTATTACAGCTCAGCCCCAGCATTTT	CASSLVSITAQPQHF
14	TRBV7-3	TRBJ2-5	-	TRBD2	TGTGCCAGCAGTCTTAGCGGGAGCGGGGAGACCCAGTACTTC	CASSLSGSGETQYF